The TCR beta chain under discussion was sequenced for a study of a mutant IDH1 vaccine in newly diagnosed glioma. Study results and caveats: Alterations occurring in top peripheral T cell clonotypes seemed unrelated to pseudoprogression.

The time point was: week 23, last vaccination. Each dose delivered 300 ug of mutant IDH1 20-mer peptide subcutaneously with imiquimod. Sequencing used immunoSEQ multiplex PCR; TCRdb keeps in-frame clones, though not all of them. The sample gives tens of thousands of clones, 75% to 90% of which show up once; approximately 1.5% is in the top ten. The CDR3 runs to 11 residues. Germline V gives CDR1 MDHEN, CDR2 SYDVKM. Between the trimmed V and J ends, which lost 6 bases and 7 bases, there was a span of 7 bases. A single count supports this clone. The antigen is undetermined. The chain employs TRBV28 and TRBJ2-1; no definite D call. The sample was PBMCs, taken from a glioma patient whose treatment included an IDH1 peptide vaccine. This receptor was taken from a man aged 35-49 years with glioma. Here the CDR3 DNA reads TGTGCCAGCAGAGGTTCGAATGAGCAGTTCTTC. It is translated as CASRGSNEQFF.